The rows below give T cell receptor beta chains drawn from one sample of a study of blood T cell repertoires in COVID-19. Profiled with immunoSEQ multiplex PCR; TCRdb holds only in-frame clones, not every one. The data hold around 130,000 clones, with about 84% observed a single time. The sample consisted of peripheral blood. These receptor sequences come from a woman between 55 and 75 years old with acute or convalescent COVID-19. Each CDR3 is given without its conserved first and last residue.

V gene,J gene,CDR3 protein
TRBV27,TRBJ1-2,ASADRGPHYGYT
TRBV5-6,TRBJ2-5,ASSLEVGGGAETQY
TRBV6-5,TRBJ1-1,ASLLDGGINTEAF
TRBV28,TRBJ1-5,ASSLWTGGQPQH
TRBV27,TRBJ2-2,ASGQATTGELF
TRBV7-5,TRBJ2-5,VRILDRKETQY
TRBV7-9,TRBJ1-1,ASSSITGEAEAF
TRBV20-1,TRBJ2-3,SARLYTQY
TRBV5-1,TRBJ1-5,ASSPQGAGQPQH
TRBV4-1,TRBJ1-1,ATWGQNTEAF
TRBV19,TRBJ2-2,ASSIVGSGELF
TRBV5-1,TRBJ1-1,ASSAYFGGPPSNTEAF
TRBV5-4,TRBJ1-1,ASSPPGTGRGTEAF
TRBV28,TRBJ1-1,ASSLLQDGTEAF
TRBV5-4,TRBJ1-6,ASSQSDSYNSPLH
TRBV29-1,TRBJ1-2,SGWDRGSGYT
TRBV2,TRBJ1-6,ASRETGGSYNSPLH
TRBV27,TRBJ1-2,ASRQTGTGVHGYT
TRBV5-5,TRBJ1-5,ASSSLGNSNQPQH
TRBV2,TRBJ1-6,ASSGRGSGSPLH
TRBV29-1,TRBJ1-2,SVPEGATDPYGYT
TRBV5-1,TRBJ1-1,ASSLLGQGAKGNTEAF
TRBV12-3/TRBV12-4,TRBJ1-5,ASSLGLGPQH
TRBV12-5,TRBJ1-1,ASGFGERVNTEAF
TRBV6-5,TRBJ1-6,ASTRQVEAPLH
TRBV19,TRBJ1-1,ASSTLMGGTGGF
TRBV11-2,TRBJ2-5,ASSLGGGGGAFETQY
TRBV4-1,TRBJ2-3,ASSQEWAASTDTQY
TRBV14,TRBJ1-2,ASRMLDRDYGYT
TRBV13,TRBJ2-2,ASSLWGGAGELF
TRBV4-1,TRBJ2-2,ASSQVGLVTGELF
TRBV19,TRBJ1-2,ATTRARGTYGYT
TRBV5-1,TRBJ2-2,ASSLFPTGEFSGELF
TRBV4-2,TRBJ2-1,ASSPSGLAHNEQF
TRBV15,TRBJ1-3,ATSRLKDSVLGNTIY
TRBV19,TRBJ1-5,ASTPGQGNQPQH
TRBV11-2,TRBJ1-2,ASSLGGDGYT
TRBV7-9,TRBJ1-6,ASSLGTGGFINSPLH
TRBV7-3,TRBJ2-2,ASSFSQGGSNTGELF
TRBV4-2,TRBJ1-2,ASSQVGQGDGYT
TRBV2,TRBJ1-5,ASSRDSPSNQPQH
TRBV6-5,TRBJ1-5,ASKATEGNQPQH
TRBV3-1/TRBV3-2,TRBJ1-6,ASSHPTRGNSPLH
TRBV3-1/TRBV3-2,TRBJ2-1,ASTPGSRPYNEQF
TRBV2,TRBJ1-2,ASSITTGGAGYGYT
TRBV7-9,TRBJ2-1,ASTPSGVTYNEQF
TRBV5-1,TRBJ1-1,ASSLRQGASTLTAEAF
TRBV27,TRBJ1-2,ASSAPSLGQGYT